The T cell receptor (beta chain) described here comes from a study of shared clonotypes between healthy human individuals. For the study at large: Each donor's CD4 naive and CD4 memory cells filled three plates apiece, CD8 naive two, and CD8 memory one.

The V end was cut by 4 bases, the J end by 0 bases, with 13 bases between. CDR3 size: 15 residues. The germline CDR1 and CDR2 sequences are SGHRS and YFSETQ. A CD45RA-negative memory subset and a CD45RA+ naive subset were separated from the CD4+ cells. Some clones are missing from TCRdb's copy, which holds only in-frame ones; the method was immunoSEQ multiplex PCR. Among around 940,000 clones, less than 85% were seen once, and the ten largest hold about 1.5%. This receptor was obtained from a man in his late teens or twenties in good health. Sequenced material: memory CD4+ T cells sorted from blood. Subset meaning: CD45RA-negative fraction. V usage is TRBV5-1 and J usage is TRBJ2-5; D is perhaps TRBD1 or TRBD2 (5 bases each). The DNA of the CDR3 is TGCGCCAGCAGCCCCGGGGCGACGTACCAAGAGACCCAGTACTTC. Amino acid sequence: CASSPGATYQETQYF.